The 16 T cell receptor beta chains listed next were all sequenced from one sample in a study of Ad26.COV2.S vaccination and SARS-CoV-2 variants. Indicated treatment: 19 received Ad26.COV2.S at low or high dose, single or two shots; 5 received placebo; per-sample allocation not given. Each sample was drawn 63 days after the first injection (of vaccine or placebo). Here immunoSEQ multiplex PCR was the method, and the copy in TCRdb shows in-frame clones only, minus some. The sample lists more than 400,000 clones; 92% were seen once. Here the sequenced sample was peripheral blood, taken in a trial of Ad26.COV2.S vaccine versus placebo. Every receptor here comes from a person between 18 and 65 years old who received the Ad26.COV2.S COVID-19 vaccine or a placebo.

CDR3 amino acids: CASSFGQGDNEQFF. CDR3 sequence (DNA): TGCGCCAGCAGCTTCGGACAGGGAGACAATGAGCAGTTCTTC. The V and J genes are TRBV5-1 and TRBJ2-1; TRBD1 aligns across 8 bases. The V gene end was trimmed by 2 bases and the J gene end by 5 bases; junction bases not matched to a gene: 3. CDR1 and CDR2 (germline): SGHRS, YFSETQ. The CDR3 runs to 14 residues.

This chain's CDR3 is CASSPTGFKETQYF. The CDR3 coding sequence is TGTGCCAGCAGCCCCACCGGGTTTAAAGAGACCCAGTACTTC. This chain links TRBV7-9 with TRBJ2-5, with D unclear. This CDR3 contains 14 residues. The V gene's germline CDR1 is SEHNR and CDR2 FQNEAQ (reference sequence). V lost 5 bases to trimming and J lost 3 bases, with 13 bases between them.

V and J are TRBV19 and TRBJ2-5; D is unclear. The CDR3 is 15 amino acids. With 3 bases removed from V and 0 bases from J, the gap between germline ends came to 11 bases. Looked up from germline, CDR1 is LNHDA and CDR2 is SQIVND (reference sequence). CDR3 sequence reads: CASSMVGSYQETQYF. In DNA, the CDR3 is TGTGCCAGTAGTATGGTCGGCAGCTACCAAGAGACCCAGTACTTC.

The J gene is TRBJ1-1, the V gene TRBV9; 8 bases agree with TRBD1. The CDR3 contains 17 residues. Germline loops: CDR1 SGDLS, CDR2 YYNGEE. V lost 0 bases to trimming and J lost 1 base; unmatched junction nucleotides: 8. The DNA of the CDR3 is TGTGCCAGCAGCGTAGCGCCCCAGGGGGCAGGGAACACTGAAGCTTTCTTT. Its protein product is CASSVAPQGAGNTEAFF.

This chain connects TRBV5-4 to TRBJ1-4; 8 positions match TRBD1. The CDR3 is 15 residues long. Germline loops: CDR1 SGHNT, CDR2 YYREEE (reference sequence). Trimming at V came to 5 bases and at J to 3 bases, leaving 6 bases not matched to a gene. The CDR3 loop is CASRAGRGPNEKLFF. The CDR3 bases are TGTGCCAGCAGGGCCGGCAGGGGGCCTAATGAAAAACTGTTTTTT.

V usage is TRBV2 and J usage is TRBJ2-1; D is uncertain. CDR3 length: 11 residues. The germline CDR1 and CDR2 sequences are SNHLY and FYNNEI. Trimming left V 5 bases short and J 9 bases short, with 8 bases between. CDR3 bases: TGTGCCAGCAGTCAGAGAGGTGAGCAGTTCTTC. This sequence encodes CASSQRGEQFF.

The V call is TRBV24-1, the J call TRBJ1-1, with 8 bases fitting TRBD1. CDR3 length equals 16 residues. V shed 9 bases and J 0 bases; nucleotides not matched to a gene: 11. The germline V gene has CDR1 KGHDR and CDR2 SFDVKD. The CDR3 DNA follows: TGTGCCACCTATAATAGGACAGGGCAAATGAACACTGAAGCTTTCTTT. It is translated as CATYNRTGQMNTEAFF.

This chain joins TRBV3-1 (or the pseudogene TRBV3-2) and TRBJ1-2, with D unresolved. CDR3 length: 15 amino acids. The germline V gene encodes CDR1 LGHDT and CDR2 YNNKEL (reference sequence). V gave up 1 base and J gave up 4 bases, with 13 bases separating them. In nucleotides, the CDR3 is TGTGCCAGCAGCCAAGGCCCGGGGAACGGCTATGGCTACACCTTC. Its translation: CASSQGPGNGYGYTF.

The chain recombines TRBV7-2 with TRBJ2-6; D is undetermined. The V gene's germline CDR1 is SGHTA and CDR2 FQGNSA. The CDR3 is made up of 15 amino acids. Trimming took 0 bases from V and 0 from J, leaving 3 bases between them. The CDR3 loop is CASSLAASGANVLTF. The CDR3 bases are TGTGCCAGCAGCTTAGCAGCCTCTGGGGCCAACGTCCTGACTTTC.

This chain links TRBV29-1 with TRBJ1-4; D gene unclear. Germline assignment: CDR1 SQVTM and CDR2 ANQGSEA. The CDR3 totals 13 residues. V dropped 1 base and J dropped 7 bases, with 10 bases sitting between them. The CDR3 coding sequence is TGCAGCGTTGAAGGCCCCGAGGCTGAAAAACTGTTTTTT. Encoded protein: CSVEGPEAEKLFF.

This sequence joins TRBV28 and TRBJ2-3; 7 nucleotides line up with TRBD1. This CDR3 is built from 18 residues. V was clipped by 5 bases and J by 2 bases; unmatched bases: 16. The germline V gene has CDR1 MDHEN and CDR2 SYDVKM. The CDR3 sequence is CASSPGTALGIITDTQYF. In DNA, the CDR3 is TGTGCCAGCAGTCCGGGGACAGCCCTCGGCATCATCACAGATACGCAGTATTTT. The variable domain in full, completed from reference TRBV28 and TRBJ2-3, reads DVKVTQSSRYLVKRTGEKVFLECVQDMDHENMFWYRQDPGLGLRLIYFSYDVKMKEKGDIPEGYSVSREKKERFSLILESASTNQTSMYLCASSPGTALGIITDTQYFGPGTRLTVL.

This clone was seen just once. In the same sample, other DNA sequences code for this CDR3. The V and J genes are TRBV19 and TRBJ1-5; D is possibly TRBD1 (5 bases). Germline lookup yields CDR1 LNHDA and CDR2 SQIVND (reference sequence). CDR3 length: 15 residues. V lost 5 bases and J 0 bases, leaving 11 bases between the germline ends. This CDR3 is CASSLTGYSNQPQHF. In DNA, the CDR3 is TGTGCCAGTAGTTTAACAGGCTATAGCAATCAGCCCCAGCATTTT.

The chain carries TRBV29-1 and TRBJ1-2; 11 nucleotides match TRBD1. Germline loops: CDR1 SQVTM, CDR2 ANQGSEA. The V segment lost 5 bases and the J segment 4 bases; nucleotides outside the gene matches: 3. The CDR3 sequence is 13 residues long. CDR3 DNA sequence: TGCAGCGTTCGGACAGGGGGCAGCTATGGCTACACCTTC. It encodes CSVRTGGSYGYTF. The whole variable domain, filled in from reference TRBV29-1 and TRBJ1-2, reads SAVISQKPSRDICQRGTSLTIQCQVDSQVTMMFWYRQQPGQSLTLIATANQGSEATYESGFVIDKFPISRPNLTFSTLTVSNMSPEDSSIYLCSVRTGGSYGYTFGSGTRLTVV.

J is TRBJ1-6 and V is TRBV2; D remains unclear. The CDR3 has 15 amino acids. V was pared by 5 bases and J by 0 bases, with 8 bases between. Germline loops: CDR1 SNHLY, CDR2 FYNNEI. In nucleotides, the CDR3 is TGTGCCAGCAGTCCCAAGAGCTCCTATAATTCACCCCTCCACTTT. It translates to CASSPKSSYNSPLHF. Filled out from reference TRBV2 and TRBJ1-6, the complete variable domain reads EPEVTQTPSHQVTQMGQEVILRCVPISNHLYFYWYRQILGQKVEFLVSFYNNEISEKSEIFDDQFSVERPDGSNFTLKIRSTKLEDSAMYFCASSPKSSYNSPLHFGNGTRLTVT.

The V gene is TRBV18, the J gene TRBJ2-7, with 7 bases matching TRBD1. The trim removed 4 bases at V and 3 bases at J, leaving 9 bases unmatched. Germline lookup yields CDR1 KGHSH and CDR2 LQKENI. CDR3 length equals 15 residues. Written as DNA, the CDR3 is TGTGCCAGCTCACTAACCGGGACAGCAGACTACGAGCAGTACTTC. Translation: CASSLTGTADYEQYF. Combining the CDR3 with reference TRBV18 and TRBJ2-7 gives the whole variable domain NAGVMQNPRHLVRRRGQEARLRCSPMKGHSHVYWYRQLPEEGLKFMVYLQKENIIDESGMPKERFSAEFPKEGPSILRIQQVVRGDSAAYFCASSLTGTADYEQYFGPGTRLTVT.

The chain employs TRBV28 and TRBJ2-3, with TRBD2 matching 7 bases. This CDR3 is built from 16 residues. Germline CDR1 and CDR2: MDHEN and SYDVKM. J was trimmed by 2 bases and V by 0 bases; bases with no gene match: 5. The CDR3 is CASSLWGAGYTDTQYF. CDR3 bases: TGTGCCAGCAGTTTATGGGGAGCGGGGTACACAGATACGCAGTATTTT.